Reported below is one T cell receptor beta chain. As yet, its antigen is unknown. The data were taken from a study of primary melanoma T cells and metastatic recurrence. Regarding the study as a whole: The authors suggested a successful antitumor T-cell response can exist in primary melanoma. Adding T-cell fraction to thickness reportedly best improved survival prediction.

The repertoire was sequenced with immunoSEQ multiplex PCR; TCRdb's copy has only in-frame clones and lacks some. The sample lists 430 or so clones; 75% to 85% were seen once. The patients had surgically resected primary melanoma at risk of metastatic recurrence. The CDR3 runs to 16 residues. With 3 bases clipped from V and 2 bases from J, the junction kept 9 bases outside the gene matches. The germline gives CDR1 WSHSY, CDR2 SAAADI. J is TRBJ2-7 and V is TRBV10-2; 8 bases are shared with TRBD1. Sequenced material: melanoma tumor tissue. This TCR came from a human donor with melanoma. CDR3 DNA sequence: TGCGCCAGCAGTGACCCGGACAGGGAATATCCCTACGAGCAGTACTTC. The encoded protein is CASSDPDREYPYEQYF.